This T cell receptor beta chain was documented in a study of shared clonotypes between healthy human individuals. Study-wide points: Sampling covered blood only; tissue repertoires likely differ. Sharing across a few donors was seen in 5% to 5.5% of naive CD4 clonotypes.

Execution of the assay was at deep level. The assay was immunoSEQ multiplex PCR, and TCRdb's table has in-frame clones only and misses some. This sample has fewer than 3 million clones, with around 92% found just once. Negatively enriched CD4+ T cells were divided by CD45RA into naive and memory. Of note for this clone: The antigen is unknown.

The source material was naive CD4+ T cells from PBMCs. Subset denoted: CD45RA+ positively selected. This TCR was sampled from a man aged 18 to 29 in good health. Some clones in this sample may be carry-over from other donors' samples.

The CDR3 bases are TGTGCCAGCAGCTTAACAGGGGGCTATGAGCAGTTCTTC. Its protein product is CASSLTGGYEQFF. The chain recombines TRBV7-3 with TRBJ2-1; 7 nucleotides agree with TRBD1. Unmatched junction bases numbered 1, after V lost 0 bases and J lost 8 bases. The CDR3 is 13 amino acids. CDR1 SGHTA and CDR2 FQGTGA come from the germline V gene. The full variable domain, in which reference TRBV7-3 and TRBJ2-1 provide the parts outside the CDR3, is GAGVSQTPSNKVTEKGKYVELRCDPISGHTALYWYRQSLGQGPEFLIYFQGTGAADDSGLPNDRFFAVRPEGSVSTLKIQRTERGDSAVYLCASSLTGGYEQFFGPGTRLTVL.